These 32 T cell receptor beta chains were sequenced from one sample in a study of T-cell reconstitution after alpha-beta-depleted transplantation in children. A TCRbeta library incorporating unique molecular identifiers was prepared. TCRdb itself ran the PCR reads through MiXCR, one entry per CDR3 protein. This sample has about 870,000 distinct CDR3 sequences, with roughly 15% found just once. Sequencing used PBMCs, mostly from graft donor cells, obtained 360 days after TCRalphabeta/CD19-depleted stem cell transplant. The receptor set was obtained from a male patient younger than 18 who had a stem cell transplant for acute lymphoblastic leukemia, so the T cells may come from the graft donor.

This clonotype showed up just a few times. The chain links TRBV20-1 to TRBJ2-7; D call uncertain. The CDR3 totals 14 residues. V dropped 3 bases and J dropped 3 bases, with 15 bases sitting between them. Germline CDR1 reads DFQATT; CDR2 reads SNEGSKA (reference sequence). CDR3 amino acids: CSARILGSIYEQYF. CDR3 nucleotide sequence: TGCAGTGCTAGGATTCTAGGTTCAATCTACGAGCAGTACTTC.

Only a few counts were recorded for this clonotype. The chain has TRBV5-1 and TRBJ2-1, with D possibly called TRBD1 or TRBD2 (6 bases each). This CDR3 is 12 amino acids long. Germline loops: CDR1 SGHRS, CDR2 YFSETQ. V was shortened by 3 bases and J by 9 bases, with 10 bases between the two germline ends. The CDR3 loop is CASSSQGGEQFF. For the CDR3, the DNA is TGCGCCAGCAGCTCACAGGGAGGTGAGCAGTTCTTC.

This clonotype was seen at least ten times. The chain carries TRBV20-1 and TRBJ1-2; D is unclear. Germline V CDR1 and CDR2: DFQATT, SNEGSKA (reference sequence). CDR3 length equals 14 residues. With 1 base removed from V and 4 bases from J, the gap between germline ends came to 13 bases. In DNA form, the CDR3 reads TGCAGTGCTAGAGCCCACGGGGAACCCTATGGCTACACCTTC. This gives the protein CSARAHGEPYGYTF.

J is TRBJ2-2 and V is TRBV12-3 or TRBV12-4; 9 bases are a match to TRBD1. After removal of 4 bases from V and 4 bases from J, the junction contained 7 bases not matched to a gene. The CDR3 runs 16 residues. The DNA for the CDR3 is TGTGCCAGCAGTTCCGGGACAGGGCTAATCACCGGGGAGCTGTTTTTT. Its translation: CASSSGTGLITGELFF.

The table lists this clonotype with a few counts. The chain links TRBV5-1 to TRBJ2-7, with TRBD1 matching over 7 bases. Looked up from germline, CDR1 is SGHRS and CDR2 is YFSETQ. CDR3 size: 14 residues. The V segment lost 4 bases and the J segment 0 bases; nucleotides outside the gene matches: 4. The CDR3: CASSPDRASYEQYF. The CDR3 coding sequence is TGCGCCAGCAGCCCCGACAGGGCCTCCTACGAGCAGTACTTC. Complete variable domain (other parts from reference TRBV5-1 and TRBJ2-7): KAGVTQTPRYLIKTRGQQVTLSCSPISGHRSVSWYQQTPGQGLQFLFEYFSETQRNKGNFPGRFSGRQFSNSRSEMNVSTLELGDSALYLCASSPDRASYEQYFGPGTRLTVT.

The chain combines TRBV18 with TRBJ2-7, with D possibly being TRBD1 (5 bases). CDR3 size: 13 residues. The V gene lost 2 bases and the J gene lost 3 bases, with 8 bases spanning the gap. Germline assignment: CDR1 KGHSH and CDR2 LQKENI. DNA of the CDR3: TGTGCCAGCTCACCAGGGGCCCTCTACGAGCAGTACTTC. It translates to CASSPGALYEQYF.

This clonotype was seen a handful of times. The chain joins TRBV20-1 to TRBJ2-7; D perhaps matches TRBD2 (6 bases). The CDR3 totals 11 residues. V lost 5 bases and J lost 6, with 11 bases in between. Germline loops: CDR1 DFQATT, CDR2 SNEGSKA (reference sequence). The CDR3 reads CSARNGGEQYF. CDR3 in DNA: TGCAGTGCTCGGAACGGGGGCGAGCAGTACTTC.

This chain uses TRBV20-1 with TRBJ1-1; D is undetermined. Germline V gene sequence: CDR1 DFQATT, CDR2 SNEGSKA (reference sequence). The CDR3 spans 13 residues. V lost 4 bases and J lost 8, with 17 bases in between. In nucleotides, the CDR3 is TGCAGTGCTATTTTCGTCCGGGGTGGAGAAGCTTTCTTT. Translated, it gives CSAIFVRGGEAFF.

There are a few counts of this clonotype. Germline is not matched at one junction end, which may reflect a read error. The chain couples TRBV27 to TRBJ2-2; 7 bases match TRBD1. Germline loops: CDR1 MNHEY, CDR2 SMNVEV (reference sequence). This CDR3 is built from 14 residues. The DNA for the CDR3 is TGTGCCACTATGACAGGGCATAACACCGGGGAGTTGTTTTTT. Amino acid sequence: CATMTGHNTGELFF.

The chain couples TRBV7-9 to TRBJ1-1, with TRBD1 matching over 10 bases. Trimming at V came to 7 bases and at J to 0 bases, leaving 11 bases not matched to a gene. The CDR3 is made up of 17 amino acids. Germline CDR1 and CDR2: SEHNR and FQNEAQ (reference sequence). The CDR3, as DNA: TGTGCCAGCATCAATGGGGGGACAGGGGTTATGAACACTGAAGCTTTCTTT. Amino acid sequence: CASINGGTGVMNTEAFF.

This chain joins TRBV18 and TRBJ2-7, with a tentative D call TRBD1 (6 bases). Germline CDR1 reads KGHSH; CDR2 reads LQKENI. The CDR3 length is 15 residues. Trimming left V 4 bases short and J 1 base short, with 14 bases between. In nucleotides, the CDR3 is TGTGCCAGCTCACGAAACCGGGACATTTCCTACGAGCAGTACTTC. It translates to CASSRNRDISYEQYF.

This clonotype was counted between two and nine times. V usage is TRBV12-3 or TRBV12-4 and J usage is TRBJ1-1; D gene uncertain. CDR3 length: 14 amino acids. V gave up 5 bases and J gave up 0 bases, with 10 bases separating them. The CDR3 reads CASSGPALNTEAFF. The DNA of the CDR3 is TGTGCCAGCAGTGGACCTGCACTGAACACTGAAGCTTTCTTT.

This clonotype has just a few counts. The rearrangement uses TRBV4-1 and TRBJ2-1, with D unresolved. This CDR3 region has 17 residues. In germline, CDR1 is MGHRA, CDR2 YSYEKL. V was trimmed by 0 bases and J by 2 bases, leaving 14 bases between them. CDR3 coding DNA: TGCGCCAGCAGCCAAGATCGGTCGGGTAAGGCCTACAATGAGCAGTTCTTC. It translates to CASSQDRSGKAYNEQFF.

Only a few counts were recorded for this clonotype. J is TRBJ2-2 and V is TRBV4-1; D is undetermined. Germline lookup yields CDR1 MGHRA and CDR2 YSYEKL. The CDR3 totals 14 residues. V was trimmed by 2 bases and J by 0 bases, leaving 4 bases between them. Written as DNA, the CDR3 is TGCGCCAGCAGCCAACTTACGAACACCGGGGAGCTGTTTTTT. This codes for CASSQLTNTGELFF.

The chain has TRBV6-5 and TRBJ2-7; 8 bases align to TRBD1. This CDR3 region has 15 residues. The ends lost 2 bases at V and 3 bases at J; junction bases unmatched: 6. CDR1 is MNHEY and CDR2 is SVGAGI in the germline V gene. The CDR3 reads CASSYTPDRGYEQYF. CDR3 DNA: TGTGCCAGCAGTTACACACCTGACAGGGGCTACGAGCAGTACTTC.

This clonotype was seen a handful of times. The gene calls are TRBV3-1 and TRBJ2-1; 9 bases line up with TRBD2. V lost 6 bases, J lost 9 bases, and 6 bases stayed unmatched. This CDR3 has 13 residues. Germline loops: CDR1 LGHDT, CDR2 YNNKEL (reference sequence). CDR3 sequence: CASRLAGTGEQFF. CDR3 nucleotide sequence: TGTGCCAGCAGGCTAGCGGGGACCGGTGAGCAGTTCTTC.

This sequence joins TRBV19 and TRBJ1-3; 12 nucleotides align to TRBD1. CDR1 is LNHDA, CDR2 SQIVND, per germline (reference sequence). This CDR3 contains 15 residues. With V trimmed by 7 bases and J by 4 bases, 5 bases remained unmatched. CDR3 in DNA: TGTGCCAGTACGGGACAGGGGGCGCCCGGAAACACCATATATTTT. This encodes CASTGQGAPGNTIYF.

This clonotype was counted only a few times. The CDR3 loop reads CASSSPGLREKLFF. The CDR3 region has the DNA TGTGCCAGCAGTTCACCGGGCCTGAGGGAAAAACTGTTTTTT. The rearrangement uses TRBV6-5 and TRBJ1-4, with D unresolved. The germline V gene has CDR1 MNHEY and CDR2 SVGAGI. The CDR3 extends over 14 amino acids. V was shortened by 4 bases and J by 8 bases, with 14 bases between the two germline ends.

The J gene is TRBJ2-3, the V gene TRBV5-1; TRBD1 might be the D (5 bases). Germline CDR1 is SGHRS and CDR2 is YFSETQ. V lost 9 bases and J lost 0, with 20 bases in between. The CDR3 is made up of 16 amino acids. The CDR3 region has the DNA TGCGCCACCCAGGGTCGAACGGGCACTAGCACAGATACGCAGTATTTT. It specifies CATQGRTGTSTDTQYF. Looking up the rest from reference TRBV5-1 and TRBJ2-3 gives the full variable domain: KAGVTQTPRYLIKTRGQQVTLSCSPISGHRSVSWYQQTPGQGLQFLFEYFSETQRNKGNFPGRFSGRQFSNSRSEMNVSTLELGDSALYLCATQGRTGTSTDTQYFGPGTRLTVL.

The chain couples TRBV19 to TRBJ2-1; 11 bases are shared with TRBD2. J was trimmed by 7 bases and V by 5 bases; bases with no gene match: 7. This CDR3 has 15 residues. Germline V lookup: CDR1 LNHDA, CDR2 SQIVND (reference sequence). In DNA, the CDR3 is TGTGCCAGTAGTTTAGCGGGAGGGCCCTGGAATGAGCAGTTCTTC. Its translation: CASSLAGGPWNEQFF.

CDR3: CASSQDRGPLETQYF. The CDR3 region has the DNA TGCGCCAGCAGCCAAGACAGGGGCCCTCTAGAGACCCAGTACTTC. The rearrangement links TRBV4-1 to TRBJ2-5; tentative D call: TRBD1 (6 bases). V lost 0 bases to trimming and J lost 4 bases, with 12 bases between them. The germline V gene encodes CDR1 MGHRA and CDR2 YSYEKL. The CDR3 is 15 amino acids.

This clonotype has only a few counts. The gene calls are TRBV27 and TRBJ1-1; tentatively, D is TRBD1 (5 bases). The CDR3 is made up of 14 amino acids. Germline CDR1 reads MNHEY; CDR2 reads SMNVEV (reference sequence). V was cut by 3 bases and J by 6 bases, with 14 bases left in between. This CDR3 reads CASSLLGGYAEAFF. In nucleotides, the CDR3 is TGTGCCAGCAGTTTGCTGGGGGGGTATGCTGAAGCTTTCTTT.

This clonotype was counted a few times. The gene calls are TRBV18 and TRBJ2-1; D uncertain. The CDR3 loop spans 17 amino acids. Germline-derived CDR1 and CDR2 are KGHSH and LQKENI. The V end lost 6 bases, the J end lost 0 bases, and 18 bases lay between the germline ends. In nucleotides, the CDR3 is TGTGCCAGCTCCCAGCCGTTCCGAGGCCGCTCCTACAATGAGCAGTTCTTC. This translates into CASSQPFRGRSYNEQFF.

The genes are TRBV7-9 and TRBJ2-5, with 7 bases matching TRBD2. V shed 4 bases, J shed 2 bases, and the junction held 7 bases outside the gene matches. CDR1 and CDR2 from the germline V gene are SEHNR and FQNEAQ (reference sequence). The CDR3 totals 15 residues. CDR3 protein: CASSSGLHEQETQYF. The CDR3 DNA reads TGTGCCAGCAGCTCGGGACTACACGAACAAGAGACCCAGTACTTC.

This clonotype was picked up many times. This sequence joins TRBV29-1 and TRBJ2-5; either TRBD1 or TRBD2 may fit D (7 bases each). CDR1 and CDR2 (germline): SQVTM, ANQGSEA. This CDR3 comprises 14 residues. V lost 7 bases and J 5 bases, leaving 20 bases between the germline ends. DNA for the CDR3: TGCAGCGCTCTAATACAGGGGCGGGGGGAGACCCAGTACTTC. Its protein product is CSALIQGRGETQYF.

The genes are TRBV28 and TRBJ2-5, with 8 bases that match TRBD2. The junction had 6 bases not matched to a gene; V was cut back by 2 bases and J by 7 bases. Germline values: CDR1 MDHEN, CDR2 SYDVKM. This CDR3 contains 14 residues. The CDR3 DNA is TGTGCCAGCAGTTTAGGGCGGGGGGACGGGACCCAGTACTTC. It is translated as CASSLGRGDGTQYF.

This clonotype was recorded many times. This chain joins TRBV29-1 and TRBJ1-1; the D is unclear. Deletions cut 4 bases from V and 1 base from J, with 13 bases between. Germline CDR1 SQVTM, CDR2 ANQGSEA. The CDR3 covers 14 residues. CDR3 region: CSVVVYGTNTEAFF. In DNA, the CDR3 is TGCAGCGTTGTGGTTTACGGAACGAACACTGAAGCTTTCTTT.

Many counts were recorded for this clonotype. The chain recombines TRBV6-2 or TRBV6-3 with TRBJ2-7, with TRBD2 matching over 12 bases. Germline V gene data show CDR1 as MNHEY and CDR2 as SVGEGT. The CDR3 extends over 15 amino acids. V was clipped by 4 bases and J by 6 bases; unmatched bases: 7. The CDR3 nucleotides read TGTGCCAGCAGTTCCGGACTAGCGGGAAGGGGCGAGCAGTACTTC. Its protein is CASSSGLAGRGEQYF.

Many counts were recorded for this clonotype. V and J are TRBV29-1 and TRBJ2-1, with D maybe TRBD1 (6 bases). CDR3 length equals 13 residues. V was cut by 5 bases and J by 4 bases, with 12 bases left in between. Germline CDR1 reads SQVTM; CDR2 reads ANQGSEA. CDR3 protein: CSVPGQPYNEQFF. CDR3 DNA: TGCAGCGTTCCGGGACAACCGTACAATGAGCAGTTCTTC.

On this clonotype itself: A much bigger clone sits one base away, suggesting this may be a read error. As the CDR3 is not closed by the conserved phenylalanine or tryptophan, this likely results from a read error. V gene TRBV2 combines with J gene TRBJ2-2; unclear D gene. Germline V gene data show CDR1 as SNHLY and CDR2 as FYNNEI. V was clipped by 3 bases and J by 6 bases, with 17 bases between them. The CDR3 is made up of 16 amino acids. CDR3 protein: CASSDRVTPGPGELFY. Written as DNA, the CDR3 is TGTGCCAGCAGTGATCGGGTCACCCCGGGCCCCGGGGAGCTGTTTTAT.

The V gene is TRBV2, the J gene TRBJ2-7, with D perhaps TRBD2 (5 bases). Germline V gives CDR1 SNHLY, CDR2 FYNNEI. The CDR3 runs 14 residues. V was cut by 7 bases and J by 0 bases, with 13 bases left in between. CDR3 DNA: TGTGCCAGCATGGAGGAAAGGAGCTCCTACGAGCAGTACTTC. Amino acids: CASMEERSSYEQYF.

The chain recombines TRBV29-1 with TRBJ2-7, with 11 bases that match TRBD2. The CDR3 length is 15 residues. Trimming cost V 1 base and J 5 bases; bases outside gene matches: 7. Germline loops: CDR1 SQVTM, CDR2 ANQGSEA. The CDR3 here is CSVEGLAGNRHEQYF. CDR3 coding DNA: TGCAGCGTTGAAGGACTAGCGGGAAACCGCCACGAGCAGTACTTC.